The clone carrying this TCR beta chain was recorded many times. In germline, CDR1 is GTSNPN, CDR2 SVGIG (reference sequence). The CDR3 is 15 residues long. V lost 0 bases and J lost 7; bases outside the gene matches: 12. TCRdb's table, derived via immunoSEQ multiplex PCR, lists solely in-frame clones and lacks some. Of just over 80,000 clones in the sample, 65% to 80% were seen once. The data are from a study of blood T cell repertoires in COVID-19. The wider study: PBMCs, B-cell-depleted T cells, or T cells provided the cDNA or gDNA that made up the material.

The sequence was obtained from a woman older than 75 with active or convalescent COVID-19. The chain recombines TRBV30 with TRBJ2-7; 7 nucleotides match TRBD1. The sample consisted of peripheral blood. CDR3: CAWSVFVGGAFEQYF. The CDR3 bases are TGTGCCTGGAGTGTTTTCGTAGGGGGCGCTTTTGAGCAGTACTTC.